A selection of T cell receptor beta chains follows, all from one sample in a study of glioma-infiltrating T cells. TCRdb passed the multiplex PCR reads through MiXCR, listing each CDR3 protein once. This sample has more than 300,000 distinct CDR3 sequences, with roughly two fifths found just once. Material: glioma tissue, nonneoplastic brain tissue, or PBMCs (not recorded which). These receptors originate from a human donor with low-grade glioma or glioblastoma, undergoing nonglioma brain surgery, or in good health (not recorded which). CDR3s include the opening cysteine and the closing phenylalanine or tryptophan. Fields, in order: D gene, J gene, V gene, CDR3 protein. A D gene is named only where the DNA matches it firmly.

.,TRBJ2-3,TRBV15,CATEETRGLTDTQYF
TRBD2,TRBJ2-1,TRBV12-3/TRBV12-4,CASKLGSGRGEQFF
TRBD2,TRBJ2-1,TRBV6-1,CASSHRVGGRATNEQFF
.,TRBJ2-3,TRBV7-2,CASSPGRATDTQYF
.,TRBJ2-4,TRBV28,CASSFAIESAKDIQYF
TRBD1,TRBJ2-1,TRBV10-3,CAISESTGGREQFF
.,TRBJ2-5,TRBV18,CASSPIPGPLQETQYF
.,TRBJ1-2,TRBV6-1,CASSPGAANYGYTF
.,TRBJ1-1,TRBV5-1,CASSLETEWAPAFF
TRBD1,TRBJ1-3,TRBV28,CASSRQGRSIYF
TRBD1,TRBJ1-2,TRBV3-1,CASSHPQGASGYTF
.,TRBJ1-2,TRBV20-1,CSAREGGYTF
.,TRBJ2-5,TRBV2,CASSALTDSQETQYF
TRBD2,TRBJ2-1,TRBV4-3,CASSQGLAGVYGEFF
TRBD1,TRBJ1-1,TRBV18,CASSFGQGDTEAFF
.,TRBJ2-1,TRBV27,CASSFLGAHNEQFF
TRBD2,TRBJ2-3,TRBV20-1,CSARLAGGYTDTQYF
TRBD1,TRBJ1-1,TRBV28,CASSSPGQGWVTEAFF
.,TRBJ1-5,TRBV30,CAWIVDSNQPQHF
TRBD1,TRBJ2-5,TRBV7-2,CAGSPDRGRETEYF
TRBD2,TRBJ2-3,TRBV6-2/TRBV6-3,CASSYSIASGSPTDTQYF
TRBD2,TRBJ2-1,TRBV25-1,CASSELAGVGEQFF
.,TRBJ1-3,TRBV11-2,CASSSVGPGGNTIYF
.,TRBJ2-6,TRBV20-1,CSAYTGTGANVLTF
.,TRBJ2-1,TRBV20-1,CSARGLVNEQFF
.,TRBJ2-2,TRBV20-1,CSASGGLTGELFF
.,TRBJ2-1,TRBV20-1,CSARDGHLRDEQFF
.,TRBJ1-5,TRBV6-1,CASSDHLDQPQHF
TRBD2,TRBJ2-3,TRBV29-1,CSVESLAGVATDTQYF
.,TRBJ1-2,TRBV20-1,CSAPDTTRGIRGYNF
.,TRBJ2-6,TRBV20-1,CSAAGRAGANVLTF
.,TRBJ1-2,TRBV7-2,CASRPRGQFYGYTF
.,TRBJ2-5,TRBV20-1,CSARGRWGGETQYF
.,TRBJ2-7,TRBV18,CASSRGRVSSSYEQYF
.,TRBJ2-2,TRBV29-1,CSVDVGDGELFF
.,TRBJ1-5,TRBV28,CASSQVGQPKHF
.,TRBJ1-1,TRBV11-2,CAGSFGWRANGDTEAFF
TRBD2,TRBJ2-1,TRBV4-2,CASSGRLAGGSYNEQFF
.,TRBJ1-1,TRBV15,CATSRKDLAAFF